A single sample gave rise to the 31 T cell receptor beta chains below, sequenced in a study of blood T cell repertoires in COVID-19. Data came from immunoSEQ multiplex PCR; TCRdb stores just in-frame clones and leaves some out. The sample contains about 220,000 clones, approximately 85% of which appear only once. Sequencing was carried out using peripheral blood. The receptors stem from an older woman with COVID-19, enrolled during active disease.

The chain links TRBV29-1 to TRBJ2-5; 9 bases are shared with TRBD1. This CDR3 has 14 amino acids. V lost 4 bases and J lost 5; bases outside the gene matches: 8. The V gene's germline CDR1 is SQVTM and CDR2 ANQGSEA. CDR3 sequence (DNA): TGCAGCGTTGTGGGGACAGGGTATGGCGAGACCCAGTACTTC. It encodes CSVVGTGYGETQYF.

The gene calls are TRBV6-5 and TRBJ1-1; unclear D gene. From germline, CDR1 is MNHEY and CDR2 SVGAGI. The CDR3 contains 14 residues. Trimming left V 6 bases short and J 9 bases short, with 20 bases between. CDR3 DNA sequence: TGTGCCAGCAGACCTCCGGGGAGGGCGCACCAAGCTTTCTTT. Translation: CASRPPGRAHQAFF.

The gene calls are TRBV6-2 or TRBV6-3 and TRBJ1-5, with 9 bases fitting TRBD1. V lost 2 bases, J lost 6 bases, and 8 bases stayed unmatched. The CDR3 is 16 residues long. Germline CDR1 is MNHEY and CDR2 is SVGEGT. The CDR3 spells CASSYGVGQGVQPQHF. As DNA, the CDR3 is TGTGCCAGCAGTTACGGAGTGGGACAGGGTGTTCAGCCCCAGCATTTT.

This rearrangement joins TRBV5-1 to TRBJ2-1; D is possibly TRBD1 (6 bases). Trimming shortened V by 4 bases and J by 2 bases, and 16 bases separated the two germline ends. Germline lookup yields CDR1 SGHRS and CDR2 YFSETQ. CDR3 size: 16 residues. The chain's CDR3 is CASSAYRVSAYNEQFF. CDR3 DNA: TGCGCCAGCAGCGCCTACAGGGTGAGCGCCTACAATGAGCAGTTCTTC.

V is TRBV30 and J is TRBJ2-7; 7 bases line up with TRBD2. CDR1 GTSNPN and CDR2 SVGIG come from the germline V gene (reference sequence). The V gene end was trimmed by 0 bases and the J gene end by 6 bases; junction bases not matched to a gene: 5. The CDR3 runs 13 residues. The CDR3 region has the DNA TGTGCCTGGAGTGTAACTAGCGTAAGCGAGCAGTACTTC. Protein: CAWSVTSVSEQYF.

V gene TRBV30 combines with J gene TRBJ1-1; TRBD1 might be the D (5 bases). The ends were cut back, 4 bases at V and 4 bases at J, with 13 bases in the middle. The CDR3 length is 13 residues. Germline CDR1 GTSNPN, CDR2 SVGIG (reference sequence). CDR3 nucleotides: TGTGCCTGGACTCTAGCCGGGGGCACTGAAGCTTTCTTT. Its protein is CAWTLAGGTEAFF. The full variable domain, completed using reference TRBV30 and TRBJ1-1, is SQTIHQWPATLVQPVGSPLSLECTVEGTSNPNLYWYRQAAGRGLQLLFYSVGIGQISSEVPQNLSASRPQDRQFILSSKKLLLSDSGFYLCAWTLAGGTEAFFGQGTRLTVV.

This clone was seen ten or more times. The chain uses TRBV6-5 and TRBJ2-2; TRBD2 matches 8 bases. V lost 2 bases and J lost 7; bases outside the gene matches: 9. CDR3 size: 16 residues. Germline values: CDR1 MNHEY, CDR2 SVGAGI. CDR3 sequence reads: CASSYAGTRSVGELFF. The CDR3 nucleotides are TGTGCCAGCAGTTACGCCGGGACTAGATCGGTCGGGGAGCTGTTTTTT.

The CDR3 coding sequence is TGCGCCAGCAGCTTGGCCGGGAGGTCTGGCTACACCTTC. It specifies CASSLAGRSGYTF. The chain links TRBV5-1 to TRBJ1-2; D uncertain. CDR1 and CDR2 from the germline V gene are SGHRS and YFSETQ. Trimming removed 0 bases at V and 7 bases at J, with 10 bases between. The CDR3 sequence is 13 residues long.

This clone was seen once. CDR3 sequence: CASSPIQLAVNEQFF. The DNA for the CDR3 is TGCGCCAGCAGCCCGATTCAACTAGCGGTCAATGAGCAGTTCTTC. J is TRBJ2-1 and V is TRBV4-1; 8 nucleotides align to TRBD2. Germline CDR1 MGHRA, CDR2 YSYEKL. This CDR3 spans 15 amino acids. Unmatched junction bases numbered 8, after V lost 4 bases and J lost 6 bases.

The rearrangement links TRBV30 to TRBJ2-1; 9 bases map to TRBD2. The CDR3 consists of 15 residues. J gave up 6 bases and V 3 bases, and 9 bases lay outside the gene matches. Per the germline V gene, CDR1 is GTSNPN and CDR2 is SVGIG (reference sequence). The CDR3 bases are TGTGCCTGGAGCCGGGGACTAGCTGGGTCCAATGAGCAGTTCTTC. Its translation is CAWSRGLAGSNEQFF.

The J gene is TRBJ1-5, the V gene TRBV5-8; tentative D call: TRBD1 (5 bases). In germline, CDR1 is SGHTS, CDR2 YDEGEE. The CDR3 spans 12 residues. Trimming left V 3 bases short and J 5 bases short, with 6 bases between. CDR3 amino acids: CASSSRDQPQHF. CDR3 nucleotides: TGTGCCAGCAGCTCCAGGGATCAGCCCCAGCATTTT.

CDR3 region: CASRTGGETNEKLFF. CDR3 bases: TGTGCCAGCAGAACAGGGGGAGAAACTAATGAAAAACTGTTTTTT. The chain uses TRBV6-5 and TRBJ1-4, with 8 bases fitting TRBD1. Trimming removed 6 bases from V and 1 base from J; junction bases left unmatched: 4. There are 15 residues in the CDR3. Germline CDR1 is MNHEY and CDR2 is SVGAGI.

This clone was detected only a few times. The chain carries TRBV27 and TRBJ2-1; 13 bases fit TRBD2. The CDR3 contains 16 residues. CDR1 is MNHEY, CDR2 SMNVEV, per germline (reference sequence). The J segment lost 14 bases and the V segment lost 2 bases, leaving 12 bases of the junction unmatched. Here the CDR3 DNA reads TGTGCCAGCAGTTTACCCCGACTAGCGGGAGGCCCCGGGGAGTTCTTC. Its translation: CASSLPRLAGGPGEFF.

This chain uses TRBV11-3 with TRBJ2-7; TRBD2 matches 11 bases. J was trimmed by 2 bases and V by 0 bases; bases with no gene match: 3. The CDR3 runs to 16 residues. CDR1 is SGHNT, CDR2 YENEEA, per germline. Here the CDR3 reads CASSLDRLAGTYEQYF. The CDR3, as DNA: TGTGCCAGCAGCTTAGATAGACTAGCGGGGACCTACGAGCAGTACTTC.

The CDR3 DNA reads TGTGCCAGCAGCTTACGCGGGGGTTCGGGACAGGGCACCGGGGAGCTGTTTTTT. Translated: CASSLRGGSGQGTGELFF. This rearrangement joins TRBV7-3 to TRBJ2-2; 9 bases fit TRBD1. This CDR3 spans 18 amino acids. The trim removed 2 bases at V and 4 bases at J, leaving 11 bases unmatched. Germline V gene sequence: CDR1 SGHTA, CDR2 FQGTGA.

V usage is TRBV6-6 and J usage is TRBJ1-2, with D possibly TRBD1 on 5 matching bases. The CDR3 sequence is 13 residues long. CDR1 is MNHNY, CDR2 SVGAGI, per germline (reference sequence). Trimming took off 7 bases at V and 2 bases at J, with 11 bases between the two ends. CDR3 amino acids: CASTLTENYGYTF. The CDR3 coding sequence is TGTGCCAGCACCTTGACAGAAAACTATGGCTACACCTTC.

There are a few counts of this clone. The chain recombines TRBV11-3 with TRBJ1-1; TRBD1 matches 7 bases. The germline CDR1 and CDR2 sequences are SGHNT and YENEEA. V trimming: 1 base; J trimming: 8 bases; junction bases outside the gene matches: 4. The CDR3 totals 13 residues. The CDR3 loop is CASSLGPGQEAFF. The CDR3 DNA reads as TGTGCCAGCAGCTTAGGGCCGGGACAGGAAGCTTTCTTT.

The chain has TRBV7-2 and TRBJ1-4; 8 nucleotides line up with TRBD1. The germline V gene has CDR1 SGHTA and CDR2 FQGNSA. The CDR3 covers 14 residues. Trimming took 1 base from V and 7 from J; bases not matched to a gene: 2. This CDR3 reads CASSLGTGPEKLFF. The DNA of the CDR3 is TGTGCCAGCAGCTTAGGGACAGGGCCTGAAAAACTGTTTTTT.

The chain uses TRBV19 and TRBJ2-1, with 9 bases identical to TRBD2. Germline V lookup: CDR1 LNHDA, CDR2 SQIVND (reference sequence). The CDR3 is 12 residues long. V shed 3 bases and J 13 bases; nucleotides not matched to a gene: 4. The CDR3 DNA reads as TGTGCCAGTAGTATCGGTAGCGGGAGTCAGTTCTTC. Encoded protein: CASSIGSGSQFF.

The CDR3 loop is CASSIDRASYEQYF. CDR3 DNA sequence: TGTGCCAGTAGTATAGACAGGGCCTCCTACGAGCAGTACTTC. V is TRBV19 and J is TRBJ2-7, with D possibly matching TRBD1 (5 bases). V lost 0 bases and J 0 bases, leaving 6 bases between the germline ends. Per the germline V gene, CDR1 is LNHDA and CDR2 is SQIVND (reference sequence). The CDR3 has 14 residues.

The chain recombines TRBV19 with TRBJ1-1; D remains ambiguous. Trimming left V 5 bases short and J 0 bases short, with 13 bases between. This CDR3 has 15 amino acids. Germline V lookup: CDR1 LNHDA, CDR2 SQIVND (reference sequence). CDR3: CASSSPRVLNTEAFF. DNA for the CDR3: TGTGCCAGTAGTTCCCCGAGGGTTTTGAACACTGAAGCTTTCTTT.

This chain joins TRBV4-3 and TRBJ2-2; TRBD1 matches at 7 bases. The CDR3 has 16 amino acids. J was trimmed by 3 bases and V by 3 bases; bases with no gene match: 7. Per germline, CDR1 LGHNA and CDR2 YSLEER. The CDR3 coding sequence is TGCGCCAGCAGCCAGAGACAGGGACCCTACACCGGGGAGCTGTTTTTT. This codes for CASSQRQGPYTGELFF.

Details on this clone: An end of the junction differs from the germline gene, which may be a read error. The chain employs TRBV14 and TRBJ1-6; 7 bases are shared with TRBD1. The length of the CDR3 is 16 residues. Per the germline V gene, CDR1 is SGHDN and CDR2 is FVKESK. In DNA form, the CDR3 reads TGTGCCAGCAGCAAAGACAGGGCTAACTATAATTCACCCCTCCACTTT. It translates to CASSKDRANYNSPLHF.

CDR3 residues: CASRRNRGLDEKLFF. Here the CDR3 DNA reads TGTGCCAGCAGGCGAAACAGGGGATTGGATGAAAAACTGTTTTTT. The chain uses TRBV11-2 and TRBJ1-4; 7 bases align to TRBD1. This CDR3 has 15 residues. Looked up from germline, CDR1 is SGHAT and CDR2 is FQNNGV. The trim removed 6 bases at V and 6 bases at J, leaving 10 bases unmatched. Full variable domain (outside the CDR3, taken from reference TRBV11-2 and TRBJ1-4): EAGVAQSPRYKIIEKRQSVAFWCNPISGHATLYWYQQILGQGPKLLIQFQNNGVVDDSQLPKDRFSAERLKGVDSTLKIQPAKLEDSAVYLCASRRNRGLDEKLFFGSGTQLSVL.

This clone came up once. The chain carries TRBV11-3 and TRBJ1-1; a possible D gene is TRBD1 (6 bases). Germline CDR1 and CDR2: SGHNT and YENEEA. CDR3 size: 12 residues. V gave up 5 bases and J gave up 7 bases, with 11 bases separating them. The CDR3 coding sequence is TGTGCCAGCAGCAGAGGACAGTTTGAAGCTTTCTTT. It specifies CASSRGQFEAFF.

The chain employs TRBV5-4 and TRBJ2-7, with TRBD1 as a possible D gene (6 bases). This CDR3 comprises 14 residues. The germline CDR1 and CDR2 sequences are SGHNT and YYREEE (reference sequence). The ends were cut back, 6 bases at V and 3 bases at J, with 16 bases in the middle. The CDR3 nucleotides read TGTGCCAGCAACCTCAGGGGATCGGACTACGAGCAGTACTTC. Translated: CASNLRGSDYEQYF.

CDR3 residues: CASSFTRGTEAFF. In DNA form, the CDR3 reads TGTGCCAGCAGCTTCACCAGGGGCACTGAAGCTTTCTTT. The chain couples TRBV7-9 to TRBJ1-1; D might be TRBD1 (6 bases). Germline CDR1 is SEHNR and CDR2 is FQNEAQ (reference sequence). V gave up 3 bases and J gave up 4 bases, with 9 bases separating them. This CDR3 region has 13 residues. Combining the CDR3 with reference TRBV7-9 and TRBJ1-1 gives the whole variable domain DTGVSQNPRHKITKRGQNVTFRCDPISEHNRLYWYRQTLGQGPEFLTYFQNEAQLEKSRLLSDRFSAERPKGSFSTLEIQRTEQGDSAMYLCASSFTRGTEAFFGQGTRLTVV.

The CDR3 sequence is CASSPQGIGGYTF. The CDR3 coding sequence is TGTGCCAGCAGTCCACAGGGAATTGGTGGCTACACCTTC. V usage is TRBV6-2 or TRBV6-3 and J usage is TRBJ1-2; weak D call: TRBD1 (6 bases). Per germline, CDR1 MNHEY and CDR2 SVGEGT. This CDR3 is built from 13 residues. Between the trimmed V and J ends, which lost 5 bases and 7 bases, there was a span of 14 bases.

The chain couples TRBV29-1 to TRBJ2-1; 10 nucleotides match TRBD1. V dropped 3 bases and J dropped 6; count of bases not matched to a gene: 5. This CDR3 has 14 amino acids. Germline V lookup: CDR1 SQVTM, CDR2 ANQGSEA. The CDR3 coding sequence is TGCAGCGTTGACCGGGACAGGGGATTCAATGAGCAGTTCTTC. It codes for CSVDRDRGFNEQFF.

This clone was seen a single time. The rearrangement joins TRBV4-1 to TRBJ1-1; 7 positions agree with TRBD1. The CDR3 is made up of 16 amino acids. Germline values: CDR1 MGHRA, CDR2 YSYEKL. Germline trimming cut 0 bases from V and 1 base from J; bases unmatched to any gene: 5. In nucleotides, the CDR3 is TGCGCCAGCAGCCAAGATCCGGGACAGAGGAACACTGAAGCTTTCTTT. Translated, it gives CASSQDPGQRNTEAFF.

The chain's CDR3 is CASSLGTGGEKLFF. The CDR3 coding sequence is TGTGCCAGCAGCTTAGGGACAGGGGGTGAAAAACTGTTTTTT. The chain is built from TRBV7-2 and TRBJ1-4, with TRBD1 identical over 10 bases. Losses at the gene ends were 1 base for V and 7 bases for J; bases not matched to a gene: 0. CDR1 SGHTA and CDR2 FQGNSA come from the germline V gene. The CDR3 totals 14 residues.